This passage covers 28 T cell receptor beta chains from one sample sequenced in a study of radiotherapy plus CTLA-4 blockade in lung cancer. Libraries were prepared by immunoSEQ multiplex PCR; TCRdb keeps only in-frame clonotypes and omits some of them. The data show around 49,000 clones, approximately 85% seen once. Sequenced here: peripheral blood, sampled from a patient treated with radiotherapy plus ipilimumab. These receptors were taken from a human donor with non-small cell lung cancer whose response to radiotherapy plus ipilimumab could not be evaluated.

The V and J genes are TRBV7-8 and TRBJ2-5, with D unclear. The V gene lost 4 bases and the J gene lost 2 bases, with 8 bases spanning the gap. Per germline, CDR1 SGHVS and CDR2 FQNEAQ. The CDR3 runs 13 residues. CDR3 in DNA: TGTGCCAGCAGCTCATCCAGGCAAGAGACCCAGTACTTC. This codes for CASSSSRQETQYF.

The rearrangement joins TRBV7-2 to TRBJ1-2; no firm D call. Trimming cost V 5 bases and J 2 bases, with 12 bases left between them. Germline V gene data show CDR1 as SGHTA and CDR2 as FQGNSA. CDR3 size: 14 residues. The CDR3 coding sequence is TGTGCCAGCAGCCTTTTTCAGGTGAACTATGGCTACACCTTC. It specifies CASSLFQVNYGYTF. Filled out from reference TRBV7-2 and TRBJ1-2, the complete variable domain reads GAGVSQSPSNKVTEKGKDVELRCDPISGHTALYWYRQSLGQGLEFLIYFQGNSAPDKSGLPSDRFSAERTGGSVSTLTIQRTQQEDSAVYLCASSLFQVNYGYTFGSGTRLTVV.

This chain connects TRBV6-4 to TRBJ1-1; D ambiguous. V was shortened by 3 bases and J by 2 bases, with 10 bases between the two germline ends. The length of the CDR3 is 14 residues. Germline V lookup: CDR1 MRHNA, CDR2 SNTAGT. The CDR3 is CASSDFPENTEAFF. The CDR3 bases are TGTGCCAGCAGTGATTTTCCAGAAAACACTGAAGCTTTCTTT.

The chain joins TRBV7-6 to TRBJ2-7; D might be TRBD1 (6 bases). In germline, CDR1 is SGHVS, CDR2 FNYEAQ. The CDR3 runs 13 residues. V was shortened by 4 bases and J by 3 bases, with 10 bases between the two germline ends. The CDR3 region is CASSSGQSYEQYF. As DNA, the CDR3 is TGTGCCAGCAGCTCTGGACAGAGCTACGAGCAGTACTTC.

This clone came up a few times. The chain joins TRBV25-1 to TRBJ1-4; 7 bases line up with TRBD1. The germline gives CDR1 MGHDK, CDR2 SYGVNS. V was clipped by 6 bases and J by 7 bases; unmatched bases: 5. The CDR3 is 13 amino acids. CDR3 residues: CASRADRAEKLFF. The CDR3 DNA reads TGTGCCAGCAGAGCTGACAGGGCTGAAAAACTGTTTTTT.

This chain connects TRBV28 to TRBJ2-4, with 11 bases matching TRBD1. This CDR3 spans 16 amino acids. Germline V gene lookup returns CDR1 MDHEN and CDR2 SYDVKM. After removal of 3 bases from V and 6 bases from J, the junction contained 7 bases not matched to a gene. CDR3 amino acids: CASSFFRTGGGNIQYF. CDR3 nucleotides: TGTGCCAGCAGTTTCTTTCGGACAGGGGGCGGAAACATTCAGTACTTC.

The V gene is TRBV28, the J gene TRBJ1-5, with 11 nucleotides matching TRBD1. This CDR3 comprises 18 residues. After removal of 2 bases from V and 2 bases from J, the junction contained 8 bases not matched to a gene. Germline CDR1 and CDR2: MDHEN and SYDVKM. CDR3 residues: CASSLGGQGGFRNQPQHF. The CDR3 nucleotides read TGTGCCAGCAGTTTAGGGGGACAGGGGGGGTTTCGCAATCAGCCCCAGCATTTT. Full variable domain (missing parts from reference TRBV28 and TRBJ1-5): DVKVTQSSRYLVKRTGEKVFLECVQDMDHENMFWYRQDPGLGLRLIYFSYDVKMKEKGDIPEGYSVSREKKERFSLILESASTNQTSMYLCASSLGGQGGFRNQPQHFGDGTRLSIL.

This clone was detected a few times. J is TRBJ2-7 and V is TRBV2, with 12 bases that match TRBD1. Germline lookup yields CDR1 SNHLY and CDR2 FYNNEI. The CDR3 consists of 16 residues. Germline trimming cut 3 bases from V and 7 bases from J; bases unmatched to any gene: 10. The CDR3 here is CASSDFRDRGHGEQYF. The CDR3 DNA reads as TGTGCCAGCAGTGATTTTCGGGACAGGGGGCACGGGGAGCAGTACTTC. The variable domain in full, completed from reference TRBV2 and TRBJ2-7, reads EPEVTQTPSHQVTQMGQEVILRCVPISNHLYFYWYRQILGQKVEFLVSFYNNEISEKSEIFDDQFSVERPDGSNFTLKIRSTKLEDSAMYFCASSDFRDRGHGEQYFGPGTRLTVT.

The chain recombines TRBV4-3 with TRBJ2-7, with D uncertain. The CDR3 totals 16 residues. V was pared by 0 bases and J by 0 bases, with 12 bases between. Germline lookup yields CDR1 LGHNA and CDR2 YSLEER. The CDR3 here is CASSQDHRGNSYEQYF. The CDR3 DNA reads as TGCGCCAGCAGCCAAGATCATCGAGGCAACTCCTACGAGCAGTACTTC.

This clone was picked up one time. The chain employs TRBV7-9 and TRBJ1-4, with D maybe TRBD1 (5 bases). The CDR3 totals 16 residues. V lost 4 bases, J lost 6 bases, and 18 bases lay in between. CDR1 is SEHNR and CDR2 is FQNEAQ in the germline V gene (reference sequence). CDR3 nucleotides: TGTGCCAGCAGCTCTTGGGGGGTCCTCGGGGATGAAAAACTGTTTTTT. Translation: CASSSWGVLGDEKLFF.

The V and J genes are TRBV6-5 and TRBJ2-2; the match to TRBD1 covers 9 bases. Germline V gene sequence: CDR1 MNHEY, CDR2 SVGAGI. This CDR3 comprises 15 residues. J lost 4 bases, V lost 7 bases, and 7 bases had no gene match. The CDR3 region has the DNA TGTGCCAGCAATACGGCGACAGGGGGCACCGGGGAGCTGTTTTTT. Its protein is CASNTATGGTGELFF.

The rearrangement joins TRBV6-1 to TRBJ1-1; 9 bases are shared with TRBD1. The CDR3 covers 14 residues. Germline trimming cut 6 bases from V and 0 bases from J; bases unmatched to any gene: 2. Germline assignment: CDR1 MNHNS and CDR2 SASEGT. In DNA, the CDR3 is TGTGCCAGCAGAAACAGGGGGCTGAACACTGAAGCTTTCTTT. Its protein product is CASRNRGLNTEAFF.

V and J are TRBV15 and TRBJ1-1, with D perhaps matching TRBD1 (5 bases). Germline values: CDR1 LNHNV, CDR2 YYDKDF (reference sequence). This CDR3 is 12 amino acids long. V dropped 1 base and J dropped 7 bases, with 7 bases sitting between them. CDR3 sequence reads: CATSRGGVEAFF. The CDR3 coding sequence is TGTGCCACCAGCAGAGGGGGGGTTGAAGCTTTCTTT.

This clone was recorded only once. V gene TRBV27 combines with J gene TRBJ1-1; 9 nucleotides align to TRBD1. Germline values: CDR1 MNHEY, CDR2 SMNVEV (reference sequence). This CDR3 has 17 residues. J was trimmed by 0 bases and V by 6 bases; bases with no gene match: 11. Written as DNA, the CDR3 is TGTGCCAGCAGGCGCGCCGGGACAGGGTTCATGAACACTGAAGCTTTCTTT. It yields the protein CASRRAGTGFMNTEAFF.

CDR3: CASSTGQWNQPQHF. The CDR3 nucleotides read TGTGCCAGCAGTACGGGACAATGGAATCAGCCCCAGCATTTT. The chain couples TRBV27 to TRBJ1-5; D perhaps matches TRBD1 (6 bases). CDR1 and CDR2 from the germline V gene are MNHEY and SMNVEV (reference sequence). The length of the CDR3 is 14 residues. Trimming shortened V by 5 bases and J by 4 bases, and 12 bases separated the two germline ends.

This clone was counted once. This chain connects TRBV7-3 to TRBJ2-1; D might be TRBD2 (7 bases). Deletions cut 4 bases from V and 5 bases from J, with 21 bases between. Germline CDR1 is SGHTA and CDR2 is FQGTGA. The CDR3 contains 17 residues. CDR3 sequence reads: CASSSPGGGSWNNEQFF. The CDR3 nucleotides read TGTGCCAGCAGCTCGCCTGGGGGCGGGAGCTGGAACAATGAGCAGTTCTTC.

The CDR3 coding sequence is TGTGCCATCAGTGAGCGGAGGGAATACAATGAGCAGTTCTTC. It yields the protein CAISERREYNEQFF. The chain has TRBV10-3 and TRBJ2-1; D possibly corresponds to TRBD2 (6 bases). CDR3 length equals 14 residues. Germline V gene data show CDR1 as ENHRY and CDR2 as SYGVKD. The V end lost 2 bases, the J end lost 4 bases, and 9 bases lay between the germline ends.

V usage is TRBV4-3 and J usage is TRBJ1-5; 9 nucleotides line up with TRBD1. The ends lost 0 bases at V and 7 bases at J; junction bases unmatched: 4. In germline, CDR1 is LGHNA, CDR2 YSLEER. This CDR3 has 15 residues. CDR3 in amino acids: CASSQEWDRVQPQHF. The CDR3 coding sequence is TGCGCCAGCAGCCAAGAATGGGACAGGGTACAGCCCCAGCATTTT.

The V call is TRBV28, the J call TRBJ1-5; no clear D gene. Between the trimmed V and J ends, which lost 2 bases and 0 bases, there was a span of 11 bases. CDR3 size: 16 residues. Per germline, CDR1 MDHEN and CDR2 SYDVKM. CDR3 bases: TGTGCCAGCAGTTTAGAGGCGGCTTATAGCAATCAGCCCCAGCATTTT. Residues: CASSLEAAYSNQPQHF.

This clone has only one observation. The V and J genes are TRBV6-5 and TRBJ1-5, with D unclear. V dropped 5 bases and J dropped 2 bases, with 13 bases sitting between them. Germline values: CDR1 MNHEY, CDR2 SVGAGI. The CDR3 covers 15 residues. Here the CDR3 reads CASSATLYGNQPQHF. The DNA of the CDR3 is TGTGCCAGCAGTGCGACACTCTACGGCAATCAGCCCCAGCATTTT.

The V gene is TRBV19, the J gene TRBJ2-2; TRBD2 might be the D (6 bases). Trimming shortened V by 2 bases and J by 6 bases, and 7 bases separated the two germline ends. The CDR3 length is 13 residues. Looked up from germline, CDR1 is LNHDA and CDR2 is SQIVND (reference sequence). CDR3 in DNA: TGTGCCAGTAGTATAAGCGGGCCCGGGGAGCTGTTTTTT. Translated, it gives CASSISGPGELFF.

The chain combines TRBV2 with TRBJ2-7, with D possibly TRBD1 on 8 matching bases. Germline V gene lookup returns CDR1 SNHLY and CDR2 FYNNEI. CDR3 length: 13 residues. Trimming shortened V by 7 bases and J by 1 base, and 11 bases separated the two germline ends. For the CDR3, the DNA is TGTGCCAGCAAGCGGGACAGGTCCTACGAGCAGTACTTC. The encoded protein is CASKRDRSYEQYF.

CDR3 amino acids: CASSSGTGIAYEQYF. CDR3 bases: TGTGCCAGCAGCTCCGGGACAGGCATTGCCTACGAGCAGTACTTC. The rearrangement uses TRBV6-1 and TRBJ2-7; the match to TRBD1 covers 8 bases. Germline V gene lookup returns CDR1 MNHNS and CDR2 SASEGT. The CDR3 has 15 amino acids. V trimming: 6 bases; J trimming: 2 bases; junction bases outside the gene matches: 9.

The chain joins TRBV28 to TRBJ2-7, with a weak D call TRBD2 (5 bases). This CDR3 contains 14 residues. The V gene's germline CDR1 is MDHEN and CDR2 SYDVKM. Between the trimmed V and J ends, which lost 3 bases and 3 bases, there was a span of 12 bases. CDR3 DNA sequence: TGTGCCAGCAGTTTCGAGCCTGGGAGCTACGAGCAGTACTTC. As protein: CASSFEPGSYEQYF. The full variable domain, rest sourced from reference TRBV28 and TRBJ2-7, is DVKVTQSSRYLVKRTGEKVFLECVQDMDHENMFWYRQDPGLGLRLIYFSYDVKMKEKGDIPEGYSVSREKKERFSLILESASTNQTSMYLCASSFEPGSYEQYFGPGTRLTVT.

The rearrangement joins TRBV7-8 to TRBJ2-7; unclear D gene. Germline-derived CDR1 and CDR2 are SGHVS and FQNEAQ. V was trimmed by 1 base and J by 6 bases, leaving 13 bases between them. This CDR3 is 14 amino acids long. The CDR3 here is CASSLDVGPLEQYF. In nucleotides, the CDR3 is TGTGCCAGCAGCTTAGACGTCGGTCCCCTCGAGCAGTACTTC.

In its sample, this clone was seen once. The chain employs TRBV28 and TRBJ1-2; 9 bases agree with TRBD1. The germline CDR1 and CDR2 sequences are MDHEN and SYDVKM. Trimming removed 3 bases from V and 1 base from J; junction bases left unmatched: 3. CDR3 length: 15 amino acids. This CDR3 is CASSFGGQGNYGYTF. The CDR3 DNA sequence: TGTGCCAGCAGTTTCGGGGGACAGGGTAACTATGGCTACACCTTC.

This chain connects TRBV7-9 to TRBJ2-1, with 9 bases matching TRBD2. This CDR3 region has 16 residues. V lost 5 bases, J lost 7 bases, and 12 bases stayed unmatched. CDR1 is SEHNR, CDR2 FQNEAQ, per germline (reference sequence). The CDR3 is CASSLQGGRAWNEQFF. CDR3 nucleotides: TGTGCCAGCAGCCTCCAGGGCGGGAGGGCTTGGAATGAGCAGTTCTTC.

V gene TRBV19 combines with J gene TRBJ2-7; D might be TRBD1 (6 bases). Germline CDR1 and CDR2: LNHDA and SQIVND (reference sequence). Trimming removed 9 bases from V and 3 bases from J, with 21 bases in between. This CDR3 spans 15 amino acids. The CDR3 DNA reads TGTGCCAGCAGTTTCGGCCAGGCAGGGGACTACGAGCAGTACTTC. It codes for CASSFGQAGDYEQYF. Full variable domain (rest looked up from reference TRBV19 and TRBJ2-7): DGGITQSPKYLFRKEGQNVTLSCEQNLNHDAMYWYRQDPGQGLRLIYYSQIVNDFQKGDIAEGYSVSREKKESFPLTVTSAQKNPTAFYLCASSFGQAGDYEQYFGPGTRLTVT.